This paragraph covers one TCR beta chain sequence. Its antigen remains unknown. The CDR3 consists of 14 residues. CDR1 and CDR2 from the germline V gene are GTSNPN and SVGIG (reference sequence). V lost 2 bases to trimming and J lost 1 base, with 11 bases between them. This record belongs to a study of cytomegalovirus exposure and HLA in healthy donors. General study results and limits: Cytomegalovirus-associated status was assigned to around 160 TCR beta chains. Many donors carried some public TCRs, although rarity characterized most TCR sequences.

Assay used: immunoSEQ multiplex PCR; TCRdb lists only in-frame clones, some missing. The profile shows fewer than 80,000 clones, roughly 95% of them singletons. The donors were part of the validation cohort, which consisted of some 120 subjects and was separate from the first cohort of 666 subjects. This sequence originates from a woman aged 18 to 35 in good health and CMV-seropositive. Sequenced material: PBMCs. V is TRBV30 and J is TRBJ1-1; no clear D gene. The CDR3 nucleotides read TGTGCCTGGAGTAGAATCCCAGGGAACACTGAAGCTTTCTTT. This codes for CAWSRIPGNTEAFF.